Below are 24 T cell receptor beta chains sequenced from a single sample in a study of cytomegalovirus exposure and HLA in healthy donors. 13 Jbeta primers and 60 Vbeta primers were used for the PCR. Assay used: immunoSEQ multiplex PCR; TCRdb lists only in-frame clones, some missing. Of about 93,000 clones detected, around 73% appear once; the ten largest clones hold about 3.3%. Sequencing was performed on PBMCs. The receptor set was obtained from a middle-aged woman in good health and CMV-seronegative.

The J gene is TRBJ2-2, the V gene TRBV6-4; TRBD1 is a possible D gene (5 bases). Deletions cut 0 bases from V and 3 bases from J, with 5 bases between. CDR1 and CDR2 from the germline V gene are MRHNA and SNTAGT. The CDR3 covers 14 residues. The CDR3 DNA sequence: TGTGCCAGCAGTGACTCCAGGGACACCGGGGAGCTGTTTTTT. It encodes CASSDSRDTGELFF.

The CDR3 loop is CASSPQIDRGQQYF. The CDR3 nucleotides are TGCGCCAGCAGCCCACAAATTGACAGGGGGCAGCAGTACTTC. This sequence joins TRBV4-1 and TRBJ2-7, with TRBD1 matching over 10 bases. The germline gives CDR1 MGHRA, CDR2 YSYEKL. The CDR3 is made up of 14 amino acids. With 4 bases clipped from V and 8 bases from J, the junction kept 8 bases outside the gene matches.

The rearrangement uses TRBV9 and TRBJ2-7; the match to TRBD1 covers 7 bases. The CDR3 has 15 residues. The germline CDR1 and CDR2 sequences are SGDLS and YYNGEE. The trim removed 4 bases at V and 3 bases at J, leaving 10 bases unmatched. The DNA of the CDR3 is TGTGCCAGCAGCCCATACCGGGACAGCTACTACGAGCAGTACTTC. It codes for CASSPYRDSYYEQYF.

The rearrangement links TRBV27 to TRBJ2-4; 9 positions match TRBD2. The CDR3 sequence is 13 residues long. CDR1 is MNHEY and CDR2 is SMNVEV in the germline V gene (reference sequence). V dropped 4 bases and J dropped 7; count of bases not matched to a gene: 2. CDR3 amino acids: CASSSSGMNIQYF. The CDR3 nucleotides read TGTGCCAGCAGTTCTAGCGGGATGAACATTCAGTACTTC.

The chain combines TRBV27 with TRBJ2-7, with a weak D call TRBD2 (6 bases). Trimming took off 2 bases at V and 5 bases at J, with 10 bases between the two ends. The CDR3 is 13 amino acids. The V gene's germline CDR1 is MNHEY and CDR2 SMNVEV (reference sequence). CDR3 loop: CASSLPGGNEQYF. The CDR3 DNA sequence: TGTGCCAGCAGTTTACCCGGAGGGAACGAGCAGTACTTC.

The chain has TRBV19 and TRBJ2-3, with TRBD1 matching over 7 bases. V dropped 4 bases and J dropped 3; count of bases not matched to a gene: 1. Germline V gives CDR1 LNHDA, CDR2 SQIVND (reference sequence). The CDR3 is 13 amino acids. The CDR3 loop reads CASSRDRTDTQYF. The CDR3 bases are TGTGCCAGTAGTAGGGACAGAACAGATACGCAGTATTTT. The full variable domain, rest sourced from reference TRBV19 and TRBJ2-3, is DGGITQSPKYLFRKEGQNVTLSCEQNLNHDAMYWYRQDPGQGLRLIYYSQIVNDFQKGDIAEGYSVSREKKESFPLTVTSAQKNPTAFYLCASSRDRTDTQYFGPGTRLTVL.

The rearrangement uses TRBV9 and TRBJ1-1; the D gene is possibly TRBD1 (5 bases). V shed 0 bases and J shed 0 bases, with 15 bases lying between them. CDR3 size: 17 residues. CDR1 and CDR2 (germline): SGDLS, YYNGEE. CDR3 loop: CASSVAGQGWMNTEAFF. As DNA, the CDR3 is TGTGCCAGCAGCGTAGCTGGCCAGGGATGGATGAACACTGAAGCTTTCTTT.

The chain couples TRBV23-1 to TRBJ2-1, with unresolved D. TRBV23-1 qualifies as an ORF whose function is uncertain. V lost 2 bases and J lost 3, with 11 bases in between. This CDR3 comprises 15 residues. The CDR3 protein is CASSQDGENYNEQFF. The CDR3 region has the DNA TGCGCCAGCAGTCAAGACGGAGAAAACTACAATGAGCAGTTCTTC.

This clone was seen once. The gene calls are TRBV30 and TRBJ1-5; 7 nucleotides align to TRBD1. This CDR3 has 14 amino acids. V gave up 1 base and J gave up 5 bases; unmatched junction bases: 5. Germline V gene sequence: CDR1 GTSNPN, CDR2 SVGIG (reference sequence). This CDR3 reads CAWSGQGGDQPQHF. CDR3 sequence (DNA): TGTGCCTGGAGTGGACAGGGTGGCGATCAGCCCCAGCATTTT.

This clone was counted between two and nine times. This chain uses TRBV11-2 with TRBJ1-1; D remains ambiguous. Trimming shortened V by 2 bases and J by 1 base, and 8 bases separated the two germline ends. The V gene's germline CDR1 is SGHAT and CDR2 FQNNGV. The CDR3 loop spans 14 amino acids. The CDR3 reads CASSLIGGNTEAFF. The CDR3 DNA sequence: TGTGCCAGCAGCTTAATCGGTGGGAACACTGAAGCTTTCTTT.

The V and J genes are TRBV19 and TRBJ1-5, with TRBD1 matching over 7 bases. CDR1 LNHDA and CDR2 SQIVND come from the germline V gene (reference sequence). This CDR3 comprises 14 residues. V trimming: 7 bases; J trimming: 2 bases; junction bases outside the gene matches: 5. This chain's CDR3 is CASNGQVGNQPQHF. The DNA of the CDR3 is TGTGCCAGTAACGGACAGGTTGGCAATCAGCCCCAGCATTTT. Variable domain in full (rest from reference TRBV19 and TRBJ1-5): DGGITQSPKYLFRKEGQNVTLSCEQNLNHDAMYWYRQDPGQGLRLIYYSQIVNDFQKGDIAEGYSVSREKKESFPLTVTSAQKNPTAFYLCASNGQVGNQPQHFGDGTRLSIL.

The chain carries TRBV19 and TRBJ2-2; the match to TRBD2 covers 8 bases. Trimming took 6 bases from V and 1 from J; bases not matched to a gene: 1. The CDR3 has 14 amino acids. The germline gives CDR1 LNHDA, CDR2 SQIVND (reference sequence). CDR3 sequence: CASRLAVNTGELFF. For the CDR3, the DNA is TGTGCCAGTAGACTAGCGGTGAACACCGGGGAGCTGTTTTTT.

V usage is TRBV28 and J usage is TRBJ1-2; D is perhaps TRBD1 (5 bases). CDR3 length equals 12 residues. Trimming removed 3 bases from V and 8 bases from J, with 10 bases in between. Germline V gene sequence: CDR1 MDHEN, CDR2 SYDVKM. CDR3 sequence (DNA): TGTGCCAGCAGTTTCGGGGGAGGCGGCTACACCTTC. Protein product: CASSFGGGGYTF.

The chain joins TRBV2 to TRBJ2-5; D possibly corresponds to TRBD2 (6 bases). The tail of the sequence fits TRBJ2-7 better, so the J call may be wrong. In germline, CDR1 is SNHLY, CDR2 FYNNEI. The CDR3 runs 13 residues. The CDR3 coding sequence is TGTGCCAGCACGGGGGAGCGAGGGAGCGAGCAGTACTTC. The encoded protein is CASTGERGSEQYF.

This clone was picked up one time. This chain's CDR3 is CASTGDIDQPQHF. In DNA, the CDR3 is TGTGCCAGTACCGGGGACATCGATCAGCCCCAGCATTTT. The V gene is TRBV19, the J gene TRBJ1-5, with TRBD1 as a possible D gene (6 bases). CDR1 and CDR2 (germline): LNHDA, SQIVND (reference sequence). V lost 7 bases to trimming and J lost 5 bases, with 12 bases between them. This CDR3 contains 13 residues.

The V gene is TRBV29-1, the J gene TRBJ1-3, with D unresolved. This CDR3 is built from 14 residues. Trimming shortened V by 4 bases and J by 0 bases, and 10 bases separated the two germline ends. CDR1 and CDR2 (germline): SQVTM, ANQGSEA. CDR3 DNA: TGCAGCGTTGTACCGAACAGCTCTGGAAACACCATATATTTT. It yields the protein CSVVPNSSGNTIYF.

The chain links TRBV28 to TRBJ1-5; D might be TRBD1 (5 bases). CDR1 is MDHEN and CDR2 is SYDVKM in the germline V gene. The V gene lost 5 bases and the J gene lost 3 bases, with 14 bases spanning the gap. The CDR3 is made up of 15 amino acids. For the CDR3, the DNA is TGTGCCAGCAGTAAACAAATGGGGCCCAATCAGCCCCAGCATTTT. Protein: CASSKQMGPNQPQHF.

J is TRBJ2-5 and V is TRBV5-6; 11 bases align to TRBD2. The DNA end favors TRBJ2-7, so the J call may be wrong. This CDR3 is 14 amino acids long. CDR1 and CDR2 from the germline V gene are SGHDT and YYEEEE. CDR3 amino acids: CASSLAGGPGEQYF. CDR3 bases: TGTGCCAGCAGTTTAGCGGGAGGGCCGGGCGAGCAGTACTTC.

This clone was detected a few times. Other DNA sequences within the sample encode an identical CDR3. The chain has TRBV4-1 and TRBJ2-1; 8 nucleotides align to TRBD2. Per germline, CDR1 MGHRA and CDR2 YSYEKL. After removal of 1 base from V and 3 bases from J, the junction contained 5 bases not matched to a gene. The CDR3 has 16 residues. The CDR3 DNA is TGCGCCAGCAGCCAAGGTGGGACTAGAAACTACAATGAGCAGTTCTTC. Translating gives CASSQGGTRNYNEQFF.

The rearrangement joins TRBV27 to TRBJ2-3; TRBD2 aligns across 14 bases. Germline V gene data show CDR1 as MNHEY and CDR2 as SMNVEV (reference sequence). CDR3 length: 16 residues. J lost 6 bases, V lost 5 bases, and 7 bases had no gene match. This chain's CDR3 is CASSIGTSGRGDTQYF. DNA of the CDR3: TGTGCCAGCAGTATCGGGACTAGCGGGAGAGGGGATACGCAGTATTTT.

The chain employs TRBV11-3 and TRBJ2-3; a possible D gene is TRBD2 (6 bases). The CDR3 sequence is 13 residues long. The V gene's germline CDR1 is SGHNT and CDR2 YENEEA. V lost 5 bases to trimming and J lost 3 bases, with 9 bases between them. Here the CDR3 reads CASSLGLTDTQYF. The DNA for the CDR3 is TGTGCCAGCAGCCTGGGACTGACAGATACGCAGTATTTT.

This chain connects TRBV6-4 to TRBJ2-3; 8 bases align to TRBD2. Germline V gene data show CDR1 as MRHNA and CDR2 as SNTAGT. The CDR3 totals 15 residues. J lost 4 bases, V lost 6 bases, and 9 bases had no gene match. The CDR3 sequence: CASSASGRVADTQYF. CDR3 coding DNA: TGTGCCAGCAGCGCCAGCGGGAGAGTGGCAGATACGCAGTATTTT.

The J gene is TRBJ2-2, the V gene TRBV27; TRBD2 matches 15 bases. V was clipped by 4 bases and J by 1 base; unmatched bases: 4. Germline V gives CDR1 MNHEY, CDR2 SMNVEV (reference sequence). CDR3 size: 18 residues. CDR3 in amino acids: CASSSRGLAGGNTGELFF. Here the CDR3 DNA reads TGTGCCAGCAGTTCCAGGGGACTAGCGGGGGGGAACACCGGGGAGCTGTTTTTT.

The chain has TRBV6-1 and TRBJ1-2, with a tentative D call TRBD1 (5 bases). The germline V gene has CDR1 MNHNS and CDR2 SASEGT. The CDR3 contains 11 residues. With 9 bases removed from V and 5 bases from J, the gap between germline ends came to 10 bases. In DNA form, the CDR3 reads TGTGCCAGTTTTCGACAGTATGGCTACACCTTC. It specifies CASFRQYGYTF.